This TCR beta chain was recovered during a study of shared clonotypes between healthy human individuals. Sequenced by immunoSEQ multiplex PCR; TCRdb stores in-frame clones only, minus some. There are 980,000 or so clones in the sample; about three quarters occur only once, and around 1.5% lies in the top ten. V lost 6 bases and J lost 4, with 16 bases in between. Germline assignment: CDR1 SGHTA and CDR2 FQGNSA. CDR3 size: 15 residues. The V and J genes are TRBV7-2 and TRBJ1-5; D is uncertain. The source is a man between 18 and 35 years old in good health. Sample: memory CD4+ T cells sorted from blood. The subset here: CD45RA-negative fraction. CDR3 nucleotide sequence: TGTGCCAGCAGTCCCGCCGGTTTATCAAATCAGCCCCAGCATTTT. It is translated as CASSPAGLSNQPQHF.